This T cell receptor beta chain emerged from a study of T cell responses to AZD1222 COVID-19 vaccine. This CDR3 region has 12 residues. The V gene lost 5 bases and the J gene lost 10 bases, with 14 bases spanning the gap. Germline CDR1 SGHNT, CDR2 YENEEA. In the case of this clone: The antigen remains unidentified.

Sequenced by immunoSEQ multiplex PCR; TCRdb stores in-frame clones only, minus some. This table has more than 70,000 clones, 90% appearing once. Points from the study as a whole: The donor group comprised mostly white British people and more females; the analysis possibly underestimated clonal diversity.

The specimen comprised peripheral blood, sampled on day 0 of AZD1222 vaccination. The rearrangement links TRBV11-3 to TRBJ1-1; D gene ambiguous. The receptor's source is an adult in good health. CDR3 DNA: TGTGCCAGCAGCCCCGGGGTGGGTCGAGCTTTCTTT. Protein: CASSPGVGRAFF.